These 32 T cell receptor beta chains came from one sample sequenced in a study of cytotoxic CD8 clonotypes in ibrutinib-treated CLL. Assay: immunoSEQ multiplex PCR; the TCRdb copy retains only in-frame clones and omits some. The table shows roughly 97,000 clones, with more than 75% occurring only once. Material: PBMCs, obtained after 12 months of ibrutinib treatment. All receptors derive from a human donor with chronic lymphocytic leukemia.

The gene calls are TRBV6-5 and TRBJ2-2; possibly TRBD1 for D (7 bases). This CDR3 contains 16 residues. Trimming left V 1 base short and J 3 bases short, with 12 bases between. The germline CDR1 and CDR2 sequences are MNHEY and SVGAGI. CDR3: CASSYFDREDTGELFF. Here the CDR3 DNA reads TGTGCCAGCAGTTACTTTGACAGGGAGGACACCGGGGAGCTGTTTTTT.

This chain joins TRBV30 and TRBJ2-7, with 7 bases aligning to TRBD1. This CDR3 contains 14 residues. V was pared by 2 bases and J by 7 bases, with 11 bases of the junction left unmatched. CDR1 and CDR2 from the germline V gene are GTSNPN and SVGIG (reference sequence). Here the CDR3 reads CAWSNGRGFGEQYF. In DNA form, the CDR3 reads TGTGCCTGGAGTAACGGCAGGGGGTTTGGGGAGCAGTACTTC.

Written as DNA, the CDR3 is TGTGCCAGCAGCACCAGGGACACCCGCAATCAGCCCCAGCATTTT. Its translation is CASSTRDTRNQPQHF. The V gene is TRBV11-3, the J gene TRBJ1-5; TRBD1 might be the D (6 bases). Trimming removed 5 bases from V and 2 bases from J, with 13 bases in between. Germline V gives CDR1 SGHNT, CDR2 YENEEA. There are 15 residues in the CDR3.

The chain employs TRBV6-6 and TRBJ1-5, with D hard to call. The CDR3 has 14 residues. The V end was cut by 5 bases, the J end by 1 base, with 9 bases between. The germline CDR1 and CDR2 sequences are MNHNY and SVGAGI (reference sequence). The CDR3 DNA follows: TGTGCCAGCAGTCCAGACACAAGCAATCAGCCCCAGCATTTT. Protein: CASSPDTSNQPQHF.

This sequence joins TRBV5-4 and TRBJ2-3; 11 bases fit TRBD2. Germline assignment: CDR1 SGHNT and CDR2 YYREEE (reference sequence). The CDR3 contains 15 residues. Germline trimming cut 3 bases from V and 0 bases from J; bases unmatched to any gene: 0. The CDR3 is CASSSSGGSTDTQYF. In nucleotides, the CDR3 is TGTGCCAGCAGCTCTAGCGGGGGGAGCACAGATACGCAGTATTTT.

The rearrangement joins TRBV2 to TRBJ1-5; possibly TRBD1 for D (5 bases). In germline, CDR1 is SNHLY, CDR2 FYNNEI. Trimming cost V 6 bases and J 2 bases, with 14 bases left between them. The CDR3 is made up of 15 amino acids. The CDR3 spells CASSEQETGNQPQHF. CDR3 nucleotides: TGTGCCAGCAGCGAACAGGAGACGGGCAATCAGCCCCAGCATTTT.

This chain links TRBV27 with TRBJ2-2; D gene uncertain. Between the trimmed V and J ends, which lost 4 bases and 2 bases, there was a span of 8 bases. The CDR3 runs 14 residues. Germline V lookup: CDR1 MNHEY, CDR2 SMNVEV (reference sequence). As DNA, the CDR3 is TGTGCCAGCAGTTCGACCATAAACACCGGGGAGCTGTTTTTT. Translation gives CASSSTINTGELFF.

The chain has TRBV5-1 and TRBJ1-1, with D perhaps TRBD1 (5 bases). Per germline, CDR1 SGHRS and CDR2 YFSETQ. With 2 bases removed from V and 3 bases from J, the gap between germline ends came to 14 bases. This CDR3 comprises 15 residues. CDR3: CASSLSTVSYTEAFF. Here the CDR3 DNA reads TGCGCCAGCAGCTTATCGACAGTTTCTTACACTGAAGCTTTCTTT.

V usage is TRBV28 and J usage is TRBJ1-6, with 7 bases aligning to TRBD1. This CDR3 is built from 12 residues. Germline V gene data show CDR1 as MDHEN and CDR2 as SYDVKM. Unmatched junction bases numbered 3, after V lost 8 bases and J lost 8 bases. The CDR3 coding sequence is TGTGCCAGCTACAGGGGTCATTCACCCCTCCACTTT. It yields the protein CASYRGHSPLHF. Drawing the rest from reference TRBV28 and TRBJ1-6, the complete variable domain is DVKVTQSSRYLVKRTGEKVFLECVQDMDHENMFWYRQDPGLGLRLIYFSYDVKMKEKGDIPEGYSVSREKKERFSLILESASTNQTSMYLCASYRGHSPLHFGNGTRLTVT.

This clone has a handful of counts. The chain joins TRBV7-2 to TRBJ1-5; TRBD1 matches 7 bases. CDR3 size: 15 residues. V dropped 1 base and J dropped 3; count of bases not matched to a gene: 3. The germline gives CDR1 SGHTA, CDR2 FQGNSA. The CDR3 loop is CASSLGGQYNQPQHF. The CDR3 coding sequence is TGTGCCAGCAGCTTAGGGGGACAGTACAATCAGCCCCAGCATTTT. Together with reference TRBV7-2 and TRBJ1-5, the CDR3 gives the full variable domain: GAGVSQSPSNKVTEKGKDVELRCDPISGHTALYWYRQSLGQGLEFLIYFQGNSAPDKSGLPSDRFSAERTGGSVSTLTIQRTQQEDSAVYLCASSLGGQYNQPQHFGDGTRLSIL.

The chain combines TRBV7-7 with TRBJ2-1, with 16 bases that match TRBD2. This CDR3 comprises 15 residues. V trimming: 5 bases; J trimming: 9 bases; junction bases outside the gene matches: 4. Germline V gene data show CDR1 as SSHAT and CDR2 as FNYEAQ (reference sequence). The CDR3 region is CASSGTSGGASEQFF. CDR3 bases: TGTGCCAGCAGCGGGACTAGCGGGGGGGCGAGTGAGCAGTTCTTC.

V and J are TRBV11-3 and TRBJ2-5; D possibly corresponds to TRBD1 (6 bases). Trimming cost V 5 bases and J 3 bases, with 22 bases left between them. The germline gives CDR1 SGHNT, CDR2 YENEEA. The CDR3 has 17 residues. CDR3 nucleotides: TGTGCCAGCAGCACATTTGTCCCGGGACACGAAAAAGAGACCCAGTACTTC. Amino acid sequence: CASSTFVPGHEKETQYF.

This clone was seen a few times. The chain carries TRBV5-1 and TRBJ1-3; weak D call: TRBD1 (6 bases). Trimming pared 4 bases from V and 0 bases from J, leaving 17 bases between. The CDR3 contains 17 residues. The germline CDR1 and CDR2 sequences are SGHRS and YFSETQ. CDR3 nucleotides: TGCGCCAGCAGCCCCACTAGGGGGGGGACCTCTGGAAACACCATATATTTT. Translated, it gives CASSPTRGGTSGNTIYF.

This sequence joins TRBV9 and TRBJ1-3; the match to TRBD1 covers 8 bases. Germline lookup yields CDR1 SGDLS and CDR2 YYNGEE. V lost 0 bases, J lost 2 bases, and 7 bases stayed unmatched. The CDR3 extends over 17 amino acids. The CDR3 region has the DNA TGTGCCAGCAGCGTAGGGGGACAGGTGATGGCTGGAAACACCATATATTTT. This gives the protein CASSVGGQVMAGNTIYF.

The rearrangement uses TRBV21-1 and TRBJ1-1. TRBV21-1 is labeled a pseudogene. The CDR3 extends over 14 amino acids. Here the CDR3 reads CASSCRTPSPEAFF. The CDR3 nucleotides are TGTGCCAGCAGCTGCCGGACTCCCTCGCCCGAAGCTTTCTTT.

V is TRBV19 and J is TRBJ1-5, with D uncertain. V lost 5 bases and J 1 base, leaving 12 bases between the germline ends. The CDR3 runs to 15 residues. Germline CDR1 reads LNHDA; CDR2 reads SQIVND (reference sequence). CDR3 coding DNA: TGTGCCAGTAGTGTCGGACTGAAAAGCAATCAGCCCCAGCATTTT. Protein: CASSVGLKSNQPQHF.

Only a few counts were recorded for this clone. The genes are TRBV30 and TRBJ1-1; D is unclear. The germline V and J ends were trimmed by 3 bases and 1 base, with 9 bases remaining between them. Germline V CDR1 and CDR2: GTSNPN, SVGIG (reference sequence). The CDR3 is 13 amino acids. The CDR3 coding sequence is TGTGCCTGGAGAGACCTGGAGAACACTGAAGCTTTCTTT. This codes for CAWRDLENTEAFF.

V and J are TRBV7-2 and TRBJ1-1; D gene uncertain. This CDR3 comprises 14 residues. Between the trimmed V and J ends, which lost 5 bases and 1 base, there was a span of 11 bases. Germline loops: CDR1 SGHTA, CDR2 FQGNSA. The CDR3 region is CASSLRRGNTEAFF. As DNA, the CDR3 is TGTGCCAGCAGCCTCCGGCGGGGGAACACTGAAGCTTTCTTT.

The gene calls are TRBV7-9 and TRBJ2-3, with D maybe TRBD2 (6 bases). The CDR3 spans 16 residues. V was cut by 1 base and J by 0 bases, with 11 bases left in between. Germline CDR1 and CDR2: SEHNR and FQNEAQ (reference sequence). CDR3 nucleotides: TGTGCCAGCAGCTTAGGCGTGCGGGGAAGCACAGATACGCAGTATTTT. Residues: CASSLGVRGSTDTQYF.

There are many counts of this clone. The CDR3 spells CASRLSNQPQHF. The CDR3, as DNA: TGTGCCAGCCGACTTAGCAATCAGCCCCAGCATTTT. The gene calls are TRBV6-1 and TRBJ1-5; D uncertain. V lost 8 bases and J lost 0, with 5 bases in between. This CDR3 has 12 residues. Germline V gene data show CDR1 as MNHNS and CDR2 as SASEGT.

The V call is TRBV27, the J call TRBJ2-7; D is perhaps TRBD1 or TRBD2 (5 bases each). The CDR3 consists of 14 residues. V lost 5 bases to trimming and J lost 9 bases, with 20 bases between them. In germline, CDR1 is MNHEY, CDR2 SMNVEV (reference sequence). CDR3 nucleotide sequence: TGTGCCAGCAGTCCGGGACGGATATACGAAGTGCAGTACTTC. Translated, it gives CASSPGRIYEVQYF.

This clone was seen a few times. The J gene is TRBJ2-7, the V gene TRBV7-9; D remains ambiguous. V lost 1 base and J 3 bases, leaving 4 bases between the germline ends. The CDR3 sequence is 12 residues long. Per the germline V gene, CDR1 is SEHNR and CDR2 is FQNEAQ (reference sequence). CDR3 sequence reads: CASSLGVYEQYF. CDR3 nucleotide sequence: TGTGCCAGCAGCTTAGGGGTCTACGAGCAGTACTTC.

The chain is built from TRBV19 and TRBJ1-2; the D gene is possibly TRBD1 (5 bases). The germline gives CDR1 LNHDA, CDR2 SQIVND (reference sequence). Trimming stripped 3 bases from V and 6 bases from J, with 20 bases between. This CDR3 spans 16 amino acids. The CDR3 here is CASSIDKFQGRNGYTF. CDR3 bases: TGTGCCAGTAGTATTGATAAGTTTCAGGGAAGGAATGGCTACACCTTC.

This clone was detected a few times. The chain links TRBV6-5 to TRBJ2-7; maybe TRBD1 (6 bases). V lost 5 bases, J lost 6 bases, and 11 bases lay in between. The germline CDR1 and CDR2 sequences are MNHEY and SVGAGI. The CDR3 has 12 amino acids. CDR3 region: CASSMTGGEQYF. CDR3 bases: TGTGCCAGCAGTATGACAGGTGGCGAGCAGTACTTC.

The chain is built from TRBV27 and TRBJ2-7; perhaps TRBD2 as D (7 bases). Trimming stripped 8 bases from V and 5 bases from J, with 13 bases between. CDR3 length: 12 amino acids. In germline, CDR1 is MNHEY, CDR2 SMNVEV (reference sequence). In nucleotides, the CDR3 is TGTGCCAGCTGCGCGGGGGCCCACGAGCAGTACTTC. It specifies CASCAGAHEQYF.

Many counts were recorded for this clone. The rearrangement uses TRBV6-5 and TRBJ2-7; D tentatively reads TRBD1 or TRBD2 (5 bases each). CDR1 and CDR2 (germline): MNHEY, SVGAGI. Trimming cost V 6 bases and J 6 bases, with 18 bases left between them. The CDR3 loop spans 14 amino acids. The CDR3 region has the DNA TGTGCCAGCAGCCAAGGGACGCTGGGCCTCGAGCAGTACTTC. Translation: CASSQGTLGLEQYF.

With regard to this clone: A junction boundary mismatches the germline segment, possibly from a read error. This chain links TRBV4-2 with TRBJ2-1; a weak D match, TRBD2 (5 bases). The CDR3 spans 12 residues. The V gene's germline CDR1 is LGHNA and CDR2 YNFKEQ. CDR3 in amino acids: CASSQETGSSVF. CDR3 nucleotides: TGTGCCAGCAGCCAAGAGACGGGGTCTAGTGTCTTC.

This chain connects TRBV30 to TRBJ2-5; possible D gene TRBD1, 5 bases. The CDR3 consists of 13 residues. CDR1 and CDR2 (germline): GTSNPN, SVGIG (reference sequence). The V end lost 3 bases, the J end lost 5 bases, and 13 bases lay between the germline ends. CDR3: CAWRGQVGETQYF. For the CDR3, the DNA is TGTGCCTGGAGGGGGCAGGTTGGGGAGACCCAGTACTTC. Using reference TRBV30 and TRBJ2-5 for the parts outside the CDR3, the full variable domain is SQTIHQWPATLVQPVGSPLSLECTVEGTSNPNLYWYRQAAGRGLQLLFYSVGIGQISSEVPQNLSASRPQDRQFILSSKKLLLSDSGFYLCAWRGQVGETQYFGPGTRLLVL.

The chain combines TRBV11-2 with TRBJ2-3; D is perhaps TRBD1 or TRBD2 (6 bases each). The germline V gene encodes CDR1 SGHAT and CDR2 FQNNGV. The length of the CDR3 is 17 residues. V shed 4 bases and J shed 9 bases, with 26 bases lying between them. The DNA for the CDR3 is TGTGCCAGCAGCTCTAGAGGCGGGACAACAAGGCAAGGCACGCAGTATTTT. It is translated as CASSSRGGTTRQGTQYF.

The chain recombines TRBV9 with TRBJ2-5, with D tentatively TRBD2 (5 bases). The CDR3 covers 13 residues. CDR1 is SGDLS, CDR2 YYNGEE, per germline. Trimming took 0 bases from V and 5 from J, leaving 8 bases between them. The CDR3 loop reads CASSVGPGETQYF. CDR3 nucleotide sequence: TGTGCCAGCAGCGTAGGCCCGGGGGAGACCCAGTACTTC.

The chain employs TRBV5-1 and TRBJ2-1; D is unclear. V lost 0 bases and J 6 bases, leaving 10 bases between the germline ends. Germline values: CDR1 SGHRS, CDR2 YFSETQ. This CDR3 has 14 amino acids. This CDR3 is CASSLAKGFNEQFF. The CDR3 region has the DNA TGCGCCAGCAGCTTGGCAAAGGGCTTCAATGAGCAGTTCTTC.

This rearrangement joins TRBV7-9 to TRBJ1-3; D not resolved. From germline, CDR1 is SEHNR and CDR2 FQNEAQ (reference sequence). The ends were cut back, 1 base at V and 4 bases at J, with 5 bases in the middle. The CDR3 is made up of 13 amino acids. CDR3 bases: TGTGCCAGCAGCTTAGATGCCGGAAACACCATATATTTT. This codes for CASSLDAGNTIYF.